Given below is one T cell receptor beta chain in context. This table comes from immunoSEQ multiplex PCR, and its TCRdb copy is limited to in-frame clones, with some not included. The sample has around 150,000 clones, around 84% seen once. V lost 6 bases and J lost 1, with 9 bases in between. Germline V gives CDR1 SGHNT, CDR2 YENEEA. This CDR3 contains 14 residues. These data originate in a study of blood T cell repertoires in COVID-19. The specimen was peripheral blood. The chain uses TRBV11-3 and TRBJ2-2; TRBD2 might be the D (6 bases). The receptor's source is a man aged 65 to 85 with acute or convalescent COVID-19. For the CDR3, the DNA is TGTGCCAGCAGGCTGGAGGGGAACACCGGGGAGCTGTTTTTT. Its protein product is CASRLEGNTGELFF.